This T cell receptor beta chain was recorded in a study of CD8+CD57+ T cells in acquired aplastic anemia. Sequenced patients had shown CD8+CD57+ cell expansion by flow cytometry. The CDR3 totals 12 residues. Trimming cost V 7 bases and J 6 bases, with 15 bases left between them. The V gene's germline CDR1 is DFQATT and CDR2 SNEGSKA (reference sequence). This clonotype was counted a few times. Both TCR beta VDJ combination and CDR3 sequence profiling were carried out. Genomic DNA was the template for this profiling. TCRdb recomputed calls from the reads with MiXCR, one row per CDR3 protein. Found here are 150,000 or so distinct CDR3 sequences, about 50% of them singletons; the top ten hold roughly 12%.

Sequencing was performed on sorted CD4+, CD8+, or CD8+CD57+ T cells (not recorded which) from PBMCs. This clonotype was obtained from a human donor with aplastic anemia. V gene TRBV20-1 combines with J gene TRBJ1-2, with D maybe TRBD1 (6 bases). In nucleotides, the CDR3 is TGCAGTGAGTTTTGGGGGGCGGATGGCTACACCTTC. This gives the protein CSEFWGADGYTF.